A selection of T cell receptor beta chains follows, all from one sample in a study of T-cell memory formation after mild COVID-19. TCRdb itself ran the 5' RACE reads through MiXCR, one entry per CDR3 protein. The sample includes roughly 600,000 distinct CDR3 sequences, roughly 17% of them seen just once. Sequencing was carried out using PBMCs or a T cell subset sorted from them (not recorded which). The receptor set was obtained from an adult woman who had mild COVID-19 (a few samples of this study predate the infection). Cell type and time point are not known. CDR3s include the opening cysteine and the closing phenylalanine or tryptophan. D genes are given only for firm matches. Clone size, where shown, is once, few, many, or a class for clones that have expanded.

cdr3_length clone_size d_call j_call v_call cdr3_nt cdr3_aa
16 many NA TRBJ1-3 TRBV18 TGTGCCAGCTCACCCACCGGGGGCCCCTCTGGAAACACCATATATTTT CASSPTGGPSGNTIYF
15 few NA TRBJ2-3 TRBV20-1 TGCAGTGCTAGGGGGGCGGGCAAGCGCACAGATACGCAGTATTTT CSARGAGKRTDTQYF
15 few TRBD2 TRBJ2-2 TRBV3-1 TGTGCCAGCAGCCAGTCTGGGGAGGGAAGCGGGGAGCTGTTTTTT CASSQSGEGSGELFF
16 NA TRBD1 TRBJ2-2 TRBV5-6 TGTGCCAGCAGCTTGGCTCAGGGGGCGAACACCGGGGAGCTGTTTTTT CASSLAQGANTGELFF
14 few NA TRBJ2-7 TRBV24-1 TGTGCCACCAGTGAGGGGGGAAGCTCCTACGAGCAGTACTTC CATSEGGSSYEQYF
16 NA TRBD1 TRBJ2-5 TRBV3-1 TGTGCCAGCAGCTCATGGACAGGGGGTTTGGGGGAGACCCAGTACTTC CASSSWTGGLGETQYF
17 NA NA TRBJ2-2 TRBV7-6 TGTGCCAGCAGCCCAAACCCGGGACCCCTTAACACCGGGGAGCTGTTTTTT CASSPNPGPLNTGELFF
16 NA NA TRBJ1-1 TRBV5-1 TGCGCCAGCAGCTTGTCTTTCCAGGCCCTCCGAACTGAAGCTTTCTTT CASSLSFQALRTEAFF
15 NA NA TRBJ2-1 TRBV9 TGTGCCAGCAGCGTAGGTCGGGACACCTACAATGAGCAGTTCTTC CASSVGRDTYNEQFF
15 few NA TRBJ1-2 TRBV6-2/TRBV6-3 TGTGCCAGCAGTTACCAGGACAGACCTAACTATGGCTACACCTTC CASSYQDRPNYGYTF
17 few TRBD2 TRBJ2-1 TRBV5-1 TGCGCCAGCAGCTTGGCCGGACTAGCGGACTCCTACAATGAGCAGTTCTTC CASSLAGLADSYNEQFF
16 NA TRBD2 TRBJ2-5 TRBV4-2 TGTGCCAGCAGCCAACGGACTAGCGGGGGTCAAGAGACCCAGTACTTC CASSQRTSGGQETQYF
14 many NA TRBJ1-1 TRBV5-1 TGCGCCAGCAGCTTAGCGAATTCGAACACTGAAGCTTTCTTT CASSLANSNTEAFF
14 few TRBD1 TRBJ2-7 TRBV20-1 TGCAGTGCTCAGACCAGGGGGCCTACCTACGAGCAGTACTTC CSAQTRGPTYEQYF
14 few NA TRBJ2-1 TRBV6-6 TGTGCCAGCACCCGGAGTCCCTCCTACAATGAGCAGTTCTTC CASTRSPSYNEQFF
14 NA NA TRBJ1-2 TRBV11-2 TGTGCCAGCAGCTTCCGGGACACTCTTAGTGGCTACACCTTC CASSFRDTLSGYTF
14 few NA TRBJ2-3 TRBV7-9 TGTGCCAGCAGCTTCCCGTCGTTCACAGATACGCAGTATTTT CASSFPSFTDTQYF
15 NA NA TRBJ2-7 TRBV12-3/TRBV12-4 TGTGCCAGCAGGGGGGGAACAGGCTGGGGCTACGAGCAGTACTTC CASRGGTGWGYEQYF
16 NA NA TRBJ2-1 TRBV5-1 TGCGCCAGCAGCTTGGAGAGCATTGCCCATTACAATGAGCAGTTCTTC CASSLESIAHYNEQFF
17 NA NA TRBJ2-2 TRBV5-1 TGCGCCAGCAGCTTGAATTGGCAGCTCGCGAACACCGGGGAGCTGTTTTTT CASSLNWQLANTGELFF
14 few NA TRBJ2-5 TRBV10-3 TGTGCCATCAGTAGGAGCCAATCCGGAGAGACCCAGTACTTC CAISRSQSGETQYF
14 NA NA TRBJ1-4 TRBV9 TGTGCCAGCGCCAAGGGGCGGGGGGGTGAAAAACTGTTTTTT CASAKGRGGEKLFF
12 few NA TRBJ1-2 TRBV20-1 TGCAGTGCTACCCGGACGGGGCGTGGCTACACCTTC CSATRTGRGYTF
14 once TRBD1 TRBJ1-1 TRBV6-5 TGTGCCAGCAGTTACAGGGGGCGGGGGACTGAAGCTTTCTTT CASSYRGRGTEAFF
13 NA NA TRBJ1-3 TRBV3-1 TGTGCCAGCAGCCAAGATAGGTCGGGACCGCAGGATTTT CASSQDRSGPQDF
16 NA NA TRBJ1-1 TRBV3-1 TGTGCCAGCAGCCAAGAGAGGTCGGGTATGAACACTGAAGCTTTCTTT CASSQERSGMNTEAFF
14 many NA TRBJ1-2 TRBV7-9 TGTGCCAGCAGCTTCGAAGGGTCGTACTATGGCTACACCTTC CASSFEGSYYGYTF
13 NA NA TRBJ1-5 TRBV7-8 TGTGCCAGCAGCGCCAACTTAATACAGCCCCAGCATTTT CASSANLIQPQHF
16 NA TRBD2 TRBJ2-3 TRBV3-1 TGTGCCAGCAGCCCCCTAGCGGGGGGTGACACAGATACGCAGTATTTT CASSPLAGGDTDTQYF
15 NA TRBD1 TRBJ1-2 TRBV19 TGTGCCAGTAGTTCCGCCGGGACAGCAAACTATGGCTACACCTTC CASSSAGTANYGYTF
15 few NA TRBJ2-2 TRBV12-3/TRBV12-4 TGTGCCAGCACCCTTGGGGGGGCGGGAACCGGGGAGCTGTTTTTT CASTLGGAGTGELFF
16 NA TRBD2 TRBJ2-3 TRBV5-1 TGCGCCAGCAGCCAACGTCGGGGGGGCGGGGGAGATACGCAGTATTTT CASSQRRGGGGDTQYF
15 few TRBD1 TRBJ2-7 TRBV27 TGTGCCAGCAGCGTACGGGACAGAGCACCCTACGAGCAGTACTTC CASSVRDRAPYEQYF
13 few NA TRBJ2-3 TRBV6-5 TGTGCCAGCAGTTACTCACGAGCGACGACGCAGTATTTT CASSYSRATTQYF
15 NA TRBD2 TRBJ2-1 TRBV10-3 TGTGCCTCGAAGCACCGGGGGGGCCTTGAGGGTGAGCAGTTCTTC CASKHRGGLEGEQFF
14 NA NA TRBJ2-7 TRBV2 TGTGCCAGCAGTGTTGGGCAGTTGGCCTACGAGCAGTACTTC CASSVGQLAYEQYF
14 NA NA TRBJ1-4 TRBV7-9 TGTGCCAGCAGCCAGACAGCAACTAATGAAAAACTGTTTTTT CASSQTATNEKLFF